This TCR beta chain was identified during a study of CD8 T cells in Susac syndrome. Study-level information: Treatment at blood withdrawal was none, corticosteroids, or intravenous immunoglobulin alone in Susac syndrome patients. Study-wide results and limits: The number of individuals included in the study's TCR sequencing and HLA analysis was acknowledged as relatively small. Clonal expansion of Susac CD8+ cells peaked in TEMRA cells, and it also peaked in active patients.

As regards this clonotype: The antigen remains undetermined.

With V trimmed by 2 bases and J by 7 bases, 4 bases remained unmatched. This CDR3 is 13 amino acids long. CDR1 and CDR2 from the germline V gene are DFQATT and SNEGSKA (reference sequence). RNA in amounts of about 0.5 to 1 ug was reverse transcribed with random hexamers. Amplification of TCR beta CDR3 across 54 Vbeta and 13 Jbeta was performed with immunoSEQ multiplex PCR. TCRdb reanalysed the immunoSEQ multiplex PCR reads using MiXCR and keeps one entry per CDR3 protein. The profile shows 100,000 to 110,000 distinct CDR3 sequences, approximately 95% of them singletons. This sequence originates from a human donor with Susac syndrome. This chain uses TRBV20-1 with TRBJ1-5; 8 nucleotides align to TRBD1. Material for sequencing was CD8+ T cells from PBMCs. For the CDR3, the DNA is TGCAGTGCTAGACCGACAGGGGAGCAGCCCCAGCATTTT. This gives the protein CSARPTGEQPQHF.